This record covers a single T cell receptor (beta chain). This clone has more than one count but fewer than ten. There is no known antigen for this receptor. Per-base qualities were not stored, and no clone one base away is much larger. The sample originates from a study of OX40 agonist ivuxolimab in advanced cancers. About the investigation overall: Ivuxolimab was a fully human IgG2 agonistic monoclonal antibody targeting the costimulatory receptor OX40 (CD134). Intravenous ivuxolimab was administered to patients every 2 weeks at six dose levels: 0.01, 0.1, 0.3, 1.5, 3 and 10 mg/kg. Of the approximately 50 patients in dose escalation, around 20 had hepatocellular carcinoma, about 15 had melanoma, 9 had renal cell carcinoma and 9 had head and neck cancer. In the dose-escalation cohort, approximately 82% of patients were male, and the mean age was 60 years with a range of roughly 20 to 79. Prior anti-PD-1, anti-PD-L1 or anti-CTLA-4 therapy was permitted, and about 40% of dose-escalation patients had received checkpoint inhibitors. Three dose-escalation patients achieved partial responses, one with hepatocellular carcinoma and two with cutaneous melanoma. Peripheral TCRbeta sequencing was intended to test whether TCR sequence diversity was altered and clonal T-cell expansion was caused by ivuxolimab. The paper describes the monotherapy dose-escalation part (N ≈ 51 patients) of the phase I trial of ivuxolimab.

Genomic DNA was extracted from sorted cells for sequencing of the TCRbeta CDR3 region. The immunoSEQ Assay was used to sequence the TCRbeta CDR3 regions. This immuneACCESS table, as held by TCRdb, lists in-frame sequences with V and J called but not all clones. Of the missing ones, under half trace to an unresolved V gene in checked studies; the others have no known cause. The sample table records 73,000 or so clones; more than 75% of these occur just once. The top ten clonotypes cover approximately 0.38% of the sample. V and J lose 6 bases and 6 bases, and a span of 18 bases separates them. The CDR3 holds 15 amino acids from the cysteine to the phenylalanine. Of all the DNA, just the CDR3 is kept, 45 bases in frame from base 1. The CDR1 and CDR2 encoded by the germline V gene are MNHNS and SASEGT. The trial excluded patients who had a history of autoimmune disease or who were on systemic immunosuppression. In every dose cohort, peripheral blood was drawn for TCR sequencing at baseline, cycle 4 day 1, and cycle 7 day 1. Samples came from an open-label, multicenter, first-in-human phase I dose-escalation trial of ivuxolimab. Adults with locally advanced or metastatic melanoma, renal cell, hepatocellular, or head and neck squamous cell carcinoma were enrolled in the trial. Before TCR sequencing, CD4+ T cells and CD8+ T cells from peripheral blood were sorted into separate populations.

General conclusions and limits of the study: In the 0.1-3.0 mg/kg groups, partial responders had among the lowest normalized peripheral clonal expansion, particularly in CD8+ T cells. After ivuxolimab, more expanded clones were found on average in CD8+ T cells than in CD4+ T cells. Low levels of normalized T-cell clonal expansion were also seen in some nonresponding patients. The antigen specificity of the clonally expanded peripheral T cells was not determined. At doses from 0.1 to 3.0 mg/kg, clonal expansion was seen in both CD4+ and CD8+ blood T cells between baseline and week 6.

Source: CD4+ or CD8+ T cells sorted from blood, taken in a trial of the OX40 agonist ivuxolimab. The sequence was collected from an adult with an advanced solid tumor such as melanoma, head and neck, liver or kidney cancer. Here the chain combines TRBV6-1 and TRBJ1-5; the D gene identity is not certain. The CDR3 corresponds to CASRAEANGGQPQHF. The bases are TGTGCCAGCAGAGCAGAAGCTAATGGCGGTCAGCCCCAGCATTTT.